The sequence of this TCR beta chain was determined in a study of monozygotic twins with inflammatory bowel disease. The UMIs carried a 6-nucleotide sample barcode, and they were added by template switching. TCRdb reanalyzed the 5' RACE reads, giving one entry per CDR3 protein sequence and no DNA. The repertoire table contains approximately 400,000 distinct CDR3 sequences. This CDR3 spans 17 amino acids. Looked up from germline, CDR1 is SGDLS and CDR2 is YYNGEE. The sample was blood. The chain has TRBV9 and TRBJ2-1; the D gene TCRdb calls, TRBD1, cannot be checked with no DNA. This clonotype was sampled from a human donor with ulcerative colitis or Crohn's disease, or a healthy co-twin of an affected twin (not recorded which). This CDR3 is CASSSPEGDHSGNEQFF.